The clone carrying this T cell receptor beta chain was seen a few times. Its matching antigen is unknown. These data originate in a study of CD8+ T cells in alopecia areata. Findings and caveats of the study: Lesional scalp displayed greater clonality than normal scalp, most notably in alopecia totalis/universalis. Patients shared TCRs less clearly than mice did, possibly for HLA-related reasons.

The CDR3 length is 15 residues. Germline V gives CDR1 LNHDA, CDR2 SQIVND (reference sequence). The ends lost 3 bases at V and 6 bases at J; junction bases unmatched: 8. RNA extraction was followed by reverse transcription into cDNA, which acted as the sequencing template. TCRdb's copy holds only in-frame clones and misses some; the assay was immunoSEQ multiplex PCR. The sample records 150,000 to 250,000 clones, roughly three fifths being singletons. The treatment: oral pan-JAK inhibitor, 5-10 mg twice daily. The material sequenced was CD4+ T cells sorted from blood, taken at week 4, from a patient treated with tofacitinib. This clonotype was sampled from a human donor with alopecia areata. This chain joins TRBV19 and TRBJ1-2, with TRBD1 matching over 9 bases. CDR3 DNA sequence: TGTGCCAGTAGTATGACCGGGACAGGGCGGCATGGCTACACCTTC. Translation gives CASSMTGTGRHGYTF.